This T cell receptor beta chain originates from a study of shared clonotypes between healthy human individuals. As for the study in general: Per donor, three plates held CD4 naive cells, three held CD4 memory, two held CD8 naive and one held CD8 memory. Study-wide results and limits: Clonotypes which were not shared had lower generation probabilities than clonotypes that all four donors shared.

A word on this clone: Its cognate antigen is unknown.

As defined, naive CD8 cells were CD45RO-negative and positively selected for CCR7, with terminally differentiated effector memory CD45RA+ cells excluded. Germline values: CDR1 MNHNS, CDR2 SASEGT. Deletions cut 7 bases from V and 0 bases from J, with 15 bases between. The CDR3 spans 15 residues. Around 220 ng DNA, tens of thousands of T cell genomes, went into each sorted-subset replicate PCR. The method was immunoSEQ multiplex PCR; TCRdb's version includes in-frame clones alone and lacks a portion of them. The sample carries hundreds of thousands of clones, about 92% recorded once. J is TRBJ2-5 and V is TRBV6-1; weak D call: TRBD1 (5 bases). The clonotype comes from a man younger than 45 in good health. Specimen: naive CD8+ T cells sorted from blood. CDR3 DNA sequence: TGTGCCAGCAATCCAAATCAGGGTTACCAAGAGACCCAGTACTTC. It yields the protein CASNPNQGYQETQYF.